Listed here are 8 T cell receptor beta chains from one sample, sequenced in a study of cytomegalovirus exposure and HLA in healthy donors. Use of 60 Vbeta and 13 Jbeta primers characterized the PCR. Clones were read by immunoSEQ multiplex PCR, and TCRdb kept only the in-frame ones, dropping some. The sample shows about 130,000 clones, roughly 18% of them seen only once. Sequences were obtained from PBMCs. These receptors all stem from a female donor in good health and CMV-seropositive.

The chain joins TRBV27 to TRBJ2-7; D call uncertain. This CDR3 has 15 amino acids. Germline V gene sequence: CDR1 MNHEY, CDR2 SMNVEV (reference sequence). The V end was cut by 5 bases, the J end by 0 bases, with 14 bases between. The CDR3 DNA reads as TGTGCCAGCAGTGCGGCGAGGATTAGCTCCTACGAGCAGTACTTC. Its protein is CASSAARISSYEQYF.

This clone was counted once. This chain joins TRBV19 and TRBJ2-3; 15 positions match TRBD2. The CDR3 is 16 residues long. V shed 5 bases and J 8 bases; nucleotides not matched to a gene: 8. Per the germline V gene, CDR1 is LNHDA and CDR2 is SQIVND (reference sequence). The DNA of the CDR3 is TGTGCCAGTAGTCCCTGGACTAGCGGGAGGGTCGGTACGCAGTATTTT. Translation gives CASSPWTSGRVGTQYF.

The CDR3 loop reads CASSPDLGTAYYEQYF. The CDR3 DNA follows: TGTGCCAGCAGCCCCGATCTCGGGACAGCTTATTACGAGCAGTACTTC. This rearrangement joins TRBV9 to TRBJ2-7; 7 nucleotides agree with TRBD1. The CDR3 is 16 residues long. Germline V CDR1 and CDR2: SGDLS, YYNGEE. The J segment lost 4 bases and the V segment lost 4 bases, leaving 14 bases of the junction unmatched.

The chain recombines TRBV5-1 with TRBJ2-1, with 8 bases matching TRBD1. J lost 2 bases, V lost 7 bases, and 8 bases had no gene match. The germline V gene encodes CDR1 SGHRS and CDR2 YFSETQ. The CDR3 contains 15 residues. In DNA, the CDR3 is TGCGCCAGCCGGCGGACAGGGTTCGCCTACAATGAGCAGTTCTTC. Its translation is CASRRTGFAYNEQFF.

There are a few counts of this clone. The genes are TRBV2 and TRBJ1-2; 7 bases match TRBD1. Trimming took 7 bases from V and 0 from J; bases not matched to a gene: 5. CDR3 length: 14 residues. Germline values: CDR1 SNHLY, CDR2 FYNNEI. The CDR3 nucleotides are TGTGCCAGCACTACTGGACAGGCTAACTATGGCTACACCTTC. Translating gives CASTTGQANYGYTF. Complete variable domain (other parts from reference TRBV2 and TRBJ1-2): EPEVTQTPSHQVTQMGQEVILRCVPISNHLYFYWYRQILGQKVEFLVSFYNNEISEKSEIFDDQFSVERPDGSNFTLKIRSTKLEDSAMYFCASTTGQANYGYTFGSGTRLTVV.

This clone was detected a few times. V and J are TRBV6-6 and TRBJ1-1, with D hard to call. Germline values: CDR1 MNHNY, CDR2 SVGAGI (reference sequence). V was cut by 6 bases and J by 2 bases, with 4 bases left in between. The CDR3 length is 11 residues. The CDR3 reads CASSKNTEAFF. DNA of the CDR3: TGTGCCAGCAGCAAAAACACTGAAGCTTTCTTT.

A few counts support this clone. This sequence joins TRBV7-3 and TRBJ2-3, with TRBD2 matching 10 bases. The CDR3 sequence is 15 residues long. From germline, CDR1 is SGHTA and CDR2 FQGTGA. J gave up 2 bases and V 5 bases, and 4 bases lay outside the gene matches. CDR3 coding DNA: TGTGCCAGCAGCCTACTAGCGGGACCCACAGATACGCAGTATTTT. This sequence encodes CASSLLAGPTDTQYF. The complete variable domain, with remaining parts taken from reference TRBV7-3 and TRBJ2-3, reads GAGVSQTPSNKVTEKGKYVELRCDPISGHTALYWYRQSLGQGPEFLIYFQGTGAADDSGLPNDRFFAVRPEGSVSTLKIQRTERGDSAVYLCASSLLAGPTDTQYFGPGTRLTVL.

This chain uses TRBV14 with TRBJ2-1; TRBD2 matches 12 bases. The V and J ends lost 4 bases and 7 bases, in that order; junction bases with no gene match: 11. This CDR3 region has 17 residues. CDR1 and CDR2 (germline): SGHDN, FVKESK. The CDR3 region has the DNA TGTGCCAGCAGCCCATGGACCACTAGCGGGGGGACGAATGAGCAGTTCTTC. This codes for CASSPWTTSGGTNEQFF.